A single sample is the source of the 8 T cell receptor beta chains below, sequenced in a study of cytotoxic CD8 clonotypes in ibrutinib-treated CLL. Data came from immunoSEQ multiplex PCR; TCRdb stores just in-frame clones and leaves some out. The sample carries under 150,000 clones, around 84% recorded once. The source was PBMCs, collected after 24 months of ibrutinib treatment. These receptors were collected from a human donor with chronic lymphocytic leukemia.

This rearrangement joins TRBV10-3 to TRBJ2-1, with 8 nucleotides matching TRBD1. Germline CDR1 ENHRY, CDR2 SYGVKD. The V segment lost 10 bases and the J segment 8 bases; nucleotides outside the gene matches: 13. The CDR3 consists of 14 residues. The CDR3 loop reads CATRGQDQEDEQFF. The CDR3 region has the DNA TGTGCCACGAGGGGACAGGATCAGGAGGATGAGCAGTTCTTC.

The chain employs TRBV10-3 and TRBJ2-1; tentatively, D is TRBD1 (5 bases). With 4 bases removed from V and 3 bases from J, the gap between germline ends came to 10 bases. Germline V gene data show CDR1 as ENHRY and CDR2 as SYGVKD. This CDR3 region has 14 residues. CDR3 nucleotides: TGTGCCATCAGTGTGACAGTAGGCTACAATGAGCAGTTCTTC. Encoded protein: CAISVTVGYNEQFF.

This clone was counted only a few times. V is TRBV19 and J is TRBJ2-6; D gene unclear. Trimming cost V 6 bases and J 0 bases, with 6 bases left between them. Germline CDR1 LNHDA, CDR2 SQIVND (reference sequence). The CDR3 totals 14 residues. The CDR3 region has the DNA TGTGCCAGTAGAGCTCACTCTGGGGCCAACGTCCTGACTTTC. It is translated as CASRAHSGANVLTF.

This clone was found a few times. The CDR3 loop reads CATTSANTGELFF. The CDR3 DNA reads as TGTGCCACGACTAGTGCGAACACCGGGGAGCTGTTTTTT. The chain has TRBV5-4 and TRBJ2-2, with a tentative D call TRBD2 (6 bases). The CDR3 loop spans 13 amino acids. Germline CDR1 reads SGHNT; CDR2 reads YYREEE (reference sequence). V dropped 9 bases and J dropped 0 bases, with 9 bases sitting between them.

The gene calls are TRBV5-1 and TRBJ2-6; a weak D match, TRBD1 (6 bases). Germline V gives CDR1 SGHRS, CDR2 YFSETQ. The V end lost 4 bases, the J end lost 4 bases, and 12 bases lay between the germline ends. The CDR3 length is 15 residues. The CDR3 sequence is CASSATGSGANVLTF. In DNA, the CDR3 is TGCGCCAGCAGCGCTACAGGGTCCGGGGCCAACGTCCTGACTTTC.

This clone was counted only a few times. The V and J genes are TRBV5-6 and TRBJ1-1, with TRBD1 matching over 7 bases. Germline assignment: CDR1 SGHDT and CDR2 YYEEEE. The V and J ends lost 5 bases and 3 bases, in that order; junction bases with no gene match: 10. The CDR3 covers 15 residues. The CDR3 DNA is TGTGCCAGCAGACGTACAGGGGATTCGGACACTGAAGCTTTCTTT. It encodes CASRRTGDSDTEAFF. The whole variable domain, remainder taken from reference TRBV5-6 and TRBJ1-1, is DAGVTQSPTHLIKTRGQQVTLRCSPKSGHDTVSWYQQALGQGPQFIFQYYEEEERQRGNFPDRFSGHQFPNYSSELNVNALLLGDSALYLCASRRTGDSDTEAFFGQGTRLTVV.

The chain recombines TRBV7-2 with TRBJ2-7; D is unclear. CDR3 size: 11 residues. V lost 3 bases and J lost 0, with 0 bases in between. Germline loops: CDR1 SGHTA, CDR2 FQGNSA. The CDR3 spells CASSFSYEQYF. The CDR3 DNA reads as TGTGCCAGCAGCTTCTCCTACGAGCAGTACTTC.

V and J are TRBV5-4 and TRBJ2-7, with a weak D call TRBD2 (5 bases). Germline lookup yields CDR1 SGHNT and CDR2 YYREEE (reference sequence). V shed 3 bases and J shed 6 bases, with 10 bases lying between them. The CDR3 spans 12 residues. The CDR3 DNA reads TGTGCCAGCAGCTCCCCCGGGGTCGAGCAGTACTTC. Residues: CASSSPGVEQYF.